The 21 T cell receptor beta chains presented below share a single source sample, sequenced in a study of blood T cell repertoires in COVID-19. Data came from immunoSEQ multiplex PCR; TCRdb stores just in-frame clones and leaves some out. The sample has approximately 190,000 clones; about four fifths are singletons. Material for sequencing was peripheral blood. The receptors here all came from a middle-aged woman with acute or convalescent COVID-19.

V gene TRBV5-1 combines with J gene TRBJ1-4, with 7 bases lining up with TRBD1. The germline gives CDR1 SGHRS, CDR2 YFSETQ. This CDR3 contains 15 residues. Trimming at V came to 1 base and at J to 0 bases, leaving 0 bases not matched to a gene. The CDR3 coding sequence is TGCGCCAGCAGCTTGCAGGGGGCAACTAATGAAAAACTGTTTTTT. Encoded protein: CASSLQGATNEKLFF. Full variable domain (outside the CDR3, taken from reference TRBV5-1 and TRBJ1-4): KAGVTQTPRYLIKTRGQQVTLSCSPISGHRSVSWYQQTPGQGLQFLFEYFSETQRNKGNFPGRFSGRQFSNSRSEMNVSTLELGDSALYLCASSLQGATNEKLFFGSGTQLSVL.

The CDR3 is CATKTGQGITEAFF. CDR3 DNA sequence: TGCGCCACCAAAACGGGGCAGGGGATAACTGAAGCTTTCTTT. The chain links TRBV5-1 to TRBJ1-1; a weak D match, TRBD1 (6 bases). The CDR3 extends over 14 amino acids. V dropped 9 bases and J dropped 5 bases, with 20 bases sitting between them. Germline-derived CDR1 and CDR2 are SGHRS and YFSETQ.

The rearrangement links TRBV9 to TRBJ2-1, with 8 positions matching TRBD2. CDR1 is SGDLS, CDR2 YYNGEE, per germline. The CDR3 totals 14 residues. After removal of 1 base from V and 6 bases from J, the junction contained 3 bases not matched to a gene. CDR3 sequence (DNA): TGTGCCAGCAGCGTAAGCGGGGGACCCAATGAGCAGTTCTTC. It yields the protein CASSVSGGPNEQFF.

A few counts support this clone. The V gene is TRBV10-2, the J gene TRBJ1-2; D is perhaps TRBD1 (6 bases). V lost 6 bases to trimming and J lost 3 bases, with 14 bases between them. CDR1 is WSHSY and CDR2 is SAAADI in the germline V gene. The length of the CDR3 is 14 residues. CDR3 in amino acids: CASRDTGSDYGYTF. The CDR3 bases are TGCGCCAGCAGAGACACAGGGAGCGACTATGGCTACACCTTC.

The V gene is TRBV19, the J gene TRBJ2-3; 14 nucleotides line up with TRBD2. This CDR3 spans 16 amino acids. The V gene's germline CDR1 is LNHDA and CDR2 SQIVND (reference sequence). Trimming took 7 bases from V and 6 from J; bases not matched to a gene: 9. The CDR3, as DNA: TGTGCCAGTAACGTCGCGACTAGCGGGGGGGCGGATACGCAGTATTTT. Translation gives CASNVATSGGADTQYF.

This chain joins TRBV6-2 or TRBV6-3 and TRBJ2-7; TRBD2 is a possible D gene (6 bases). There are 12 residues in the CDR3. CDR1 and CDR2 from the germline V gene are MNHEY and SVGEGT. Deletions cut 0 bases from V and 9 bases from J, with 9 bases between. The CDR3 loop is CASSYSGDSQYF. CDR3 bases: TGTGCCAGCAGTTACTCGGGGGACTCGCAGTACTTC.

This rearrangement joins TRBV19 to TRBJ1-5; the D gene is possibly TRBD1 (6 bases). The germline CDR1 and CDR2 sequences are LNHDA and SQIVND (reference sequence). The CDR3 consists of 14 residues. V lost 5 bases to trimming and J lost 4 bases, with 12 bases between them. The CDR3 DNA is TGTGCCAGTAGTCCCGGACAGAAGAATCAGCCCCAGCATTTT. Translation gives CASSPGQKNQPQHF. Full variable domain (remainder filled in from reference TRBV19 and TRBJ1-5): DGGITQSPKYLFRKEGQNVTLSCEQNLNHDAMYWYRQDPGQGLRLIYYSQIVNDFQKGDIAEGYSVSREKKESFPLTVTSAQKNPTAFYLCASSPGQKNQPQHFGDGTRLSIL.

The chain combines TRBV29-1 with TRBJ2-1; TRBD2 agrees at 9 bases. The CDR3 covers 16 residues. Germline-derived CDR1 and CDR2 are SQVTM and ANQGSEA. V lost 7 bases to trimming and J lost 3 bases; unmatched junction nucleotides: 13. The CDR3 region is CSGNRLAGEGYNEQFF. The CDR3 DNA sequence: TGCAGCGGGAATAGATTAGCGGGAGAGGGCTACAATGAGCAGTTCTTC.

The chain carries TRBV9 and TRBJ1-2, with D maybe TRBD1 (6 bases). CDR1 is SGDLS, CDR2 YYNGEE, per germline. The CDR3 is made up of 15 amino acids. The ends were cut back, 3 bases at V and 7 bases at J, with 19 bases in the middle. The CDR3 nucleotides read TGTGCCAGCAGCGGCTCGGGACACTATACCATTGGCTACACCTTC. It specifies CASSGSGHYTIGYTF.

The V call is TRBV4-1, the J call TRBJ1-5; D not certain. This CDR3 contains 15 residues. The germline V gene has CDR1 MGHRA and CDR2 YSYEKL. The ends were cut back, 2 bases at V and 0 bases at J, with 8 bases in the middle. CDR3 sequence reads: CASSQRDYSNQPQHF. The CDR3, as DNA: TGCGCCAGCAGCCAACGGGATTATAGCAATCAGCCCCAGCATTTT.

This clone appeared many times. This chain uses TRBV6-5 with TRBJ2-2; unclear D gene. V was trimmed by 2 bases and J by 4 bases, leaving 8 bases between them. The V gene's germline CDR1 is MNHEY and CDR2 SVGAGI. The CDR3 runs to 14 residues. The CDR3 spells CASSYDSGTGELFF. The CDR3 DNA follows: TGTGCCAGCAGTTACGACTCGGGCACCGGGGAGCTGTTTTTT.

This clone was detected a few times. The genes are TRBV5-8 and TRBJ1-4, with 8 bases fitting TRBD1. The CDR3 extends over 15 amino acids. V trimming: 3 bases; J trimming: 5 bases; junction bases outside the gene matches: 6. Germline CDR1 reads SGHTS; CDR2 reads YDEGEE. As DNA, the CDR3 is TGTGCCAGCAGCTCCGCAGGGGGCACGAATGAAAAACTGTTTTTT. Encoded protein: CASSSAGGTNEKLFF.

This clone was seen a single time. The chain is built from TRBV3-1 (or the pseudogene TRBV3-2) and TRBJ1-1; 9 bases fit TRBD1. Germline V gene sequence: CDR1 LGHDT, CDR2 YNNKEL (reference sequence). The CDR3 is 16 residues long. The junction had 9 bases not matched to a gene; V was cut back by 4 bases and J by 3 bases. The CDR3 protein is CASSPSLRDRDTEAFF. CDR3 bases: TGTGCCAGCAGCCCAAGCCTTCGGGACAGGGACACTGAAGCTTTCTTT.

The rearrangement uses TRBV7-2 and TRBJ2-1; D remains ambiguous. This CDR3 comprises 13 residues. Trimming took 10 bases from V and 0 from J, leaving 10 bases between them. Germline V lookup: CDR1 SGHTA, CDR2 FQGNSA. The chain's CDR3 is CATRGSSYNEQFF. Here the CDR3 DNA reads TGTGCCACCCGCGGTAGCTCCTACAATGAGCAGTTCTTC.

This chain joins TRBV28 and TRBJ1-1, with D tentatively TRBD1 (6 bases). Per germline, CDR1 MDHEN and CDR2 SYDVKM. The V end was cut by 11 bases, the J end by 0 bases, with 13 bases between. The CDR3 consists of 13 residues. The CDR3 loop reads CAEKGDLNTEAFF. The CDR3 DNA reads as TGTGCCGAAAAGGGGGATTTGAACACTGAAGCTTTCTTT. The full variable domain, in which reference TRBV28 and TRBJ1-1 provide the parts outside the CDR3, is DVKVTQSSRYLVKRTGEKVFLECVQDMDHENMFWYRQDPGLGLRLIYFSYDVKMKEKGDIPEGYSVSREKKERFSLILESASTNQTSMYLCAEKGDLNTEAFFGQGTRLTVV.

This sequence joins TRBV6-5 and TRBJ1-6, with 7 nucleotides matching TRBD1. The V segment lost 6 bases and the J segment 5 bases; nucleotides outside the gene matches: 4. The CDR3 loop spans 14 amino acids. Germline CDR1 is MNHEY and CDR2 is SVGAGI. CDR3 sequence (DNA): TGTGCCAGCAGGACAGGGTCCCATAATTCACCCCTCCACTTT. Residues: CASRTGSHNSPLHF.

The CDR3 protein is CASSFEAVPGSGNTIYF. Here the CDR3 DNA reads TGTGCCAGCAGCTTCGAGGCAGTCCCTGGCTCTGGAAACACCATATATTTT. The chain is built from TRBV7-6 and TRBJ1-3; D is uncertain. This CDR3 is 17 amino acids long. Germline CDR1 SGHVS, CDR2 FNYEAQ. Trimming removed 3 bases at V and 0 bases at J, with 15 bases between.

CDR3 in DNA: TGTGCCAGCAGCACCGGGACTTATGCTGGCTACACCTTC. Protein product: CASSTGTYAGYTF. This chain joins TRBV7-9 and TRBJ1-2; tentatively, D is TRBD1 (5 bases). Per germline, CDR1 SEHNR and CDR2 FQNEAQ (reference sequence). Trimming left V 5 bases short and J 7 bases short, with 14 bases between. The CDR3 runs 13 residues.

This clone was seen only once. The V and J genes are TRBV12-5 and TRBJ2-3; the D is unclear. Deletions cut 3 bases from V and 2 bases from J, with 3 bases between. The V gene's germline CDR1 is LGHNT and CDR2 FRNRAP. CDR3 size: 12 residues. The CDR3 reads CASGFNTDTQYF. The CDR3 DNA is TGTGCTAGTGGTTTCAACACAGATACGCAGTATTTT.

This rearrangement joins TRBV7-8 to TRBJ2-5; the match to TRBD1 covers 7 bases. Germline CDR1 and CDR2: SGHVS and FQNEAQ. V was clipped by 7 bases and J by 1 base; unmatched bases: 6. The CDR3 sequence is 14 residues long. CDR3 nucleotides: TGTGCCAGCAACAGGGGTGGCAGCCAAGAGACCCAGTACTTC. Residues: CASNRGGSQETQYF.

The chain couples TRBV12-3 or TRBV12-4 to TRBJ1-5; D not certain. The CDR3 spans 13 residues. Trimming cost V 5 bases and J 4 bases, with 9 bases left between them. CDR3 in amino acids: CASSDNPNQPQHF. The DNA of the CDR3 is TGTGCCAGCAGTGACAACCCAAATCAGCCCCAGCATTTT.